The 10 T cell receptor beta chains reported below all come from one sample, sequenced in a study of T-cell reconstitution after alpha-beta-depleted transplantation in children. Molecular barcoding with unique molecular identifiers was used for the TCRbeta library. TCRdb re-called the PCR reads with MiXCR, one entry per CDR3 protein. This table has about 540,000 distinct CDR3 sequences, about 18% appearing once. The sample here was PBMCs from the stem cell graft donor, taken from the stem cell graft. The source is a human donor who donated a stem cell graft to a child with acute lymphoblastic leukemia.

The sample holds a few counts of this clonotype. The chain has TRBV20-1 and TRBJ1-1, with TRBD1 matching over 8 bases. Germline V lookup: CDR1 DFQATT, CDR2 SNEGSKA (reference sequence). J gave up 5 bases and V 5 bases, and 10 bases lay outside the gene matches. This CDR3 is 14 amino acids long. In DNA form, the CDR3 reads TGCAGTGCTCCCAGGACAGGGCGGAGAACTGAAGCTTTCTTT. This encodes CSAPRTGRRTEAFF.

In nucleotides, the CDR3 is TGTGCCAGTAGTTTTTGGCAGAGTAACACTGAAGCTTTCTTT. It encodes CASSFWQSNTEAFF. The rearrangement uses TRBV19 and TRBJ1-1; D gene ambiguous. Per the germline V gene, CDR1 is LNHDA and CDR2 is SQIVND (reference sequence). Trimming shortened V by 5 bases and J by 2 bases, and 12 bases separated the two germline ends. This CDR3 spans 14 amino acids.

This chain connects TRBV7-2 to TRBJ1-5, with D unclear. Trimming removed 2 bases from V and 3 bases from J, with 8 bases in between. Germline lookup yields CDR1 SGHTA and CDR2 FQGNSA. This CDR3 has 14 residues. The CDR3 reads CASSLTSNNQPQHF. The CDR3 nucleotides read TGTGCCAGCAGCTTAACAAGTAACAATCAGCCCCAGCATTTT. Supplemented by reference TRBV7-2 and TRBJ1-5, the full variable domain reads GAGVSQSPSNKVTEKGKDVELRCDPISGHTALYWYRQSLGQGLEFLIYFQGNSAPDKSGLPSDRFSAERTGGSVSTLTIQRTQQEDSAVYLCASSLTSNNQPQHFGDGTRLSIL.

Only a few counts were recorded for this clonotype. V is TRBV7-8 and J is TRBJ2-1; TRBD2 might be the D (7 bases). CDR3 length: 17 amino acids. Germline CDR1 and CDR2: SGHVS and FQNEAQ. Trimming cost V 5 bases and J 5 bases, with 22 bases left between them. CDR3 in amino acids: CASSLGGGASGHNEQFF. CDR3 nucleotide sequence: TGTGCCAGCAGCCTAGGGGGAGGGGCTAGCGGCCACAATGAGCAGTTCTTC. Combining the CDR3 with reference TRBV7-8 and TRBJ2-1 gives the whole variable domain GAGVSQSPRYKVAKRGQDVALRCDPISGHVSLFWYQQALGQGPEFLTYFQNEAQLDKSGLPSDRFFAERPEGSVSTLKIQRTQQEDSAVYLCASSLGGGASGHNEQFFGPGTRLTVL.

The sample holds a few counts of this clonotype. The V gene is TRBV5-1, the J gene TRBJ2-3, with D perhaps matching TRBD2 (6 bases). V gave up 4 bases and J gave up 4 bases, with 16 bases separating them. Germline V gene sequence: CDR1 SGHRS, CDR2 YFSETQ. CDR3 length: 15 residues. The CDR3: CASSPYGRGADTQYF. The CDR3 coding sequence is TGCGCCAGCAGCCCGTACGGGAGAGGGGCAGATACGCAGTATTTT.

The V gene is TRBV5-1, the J gene TRBJ1-4; 7 bases are a match to TRBD1. CDR1 is SGHRS, CDR2 YFSETQ, per germline. This CDR3 region has 15 residues. V dropped 4 bases and J dropped 3; count of bases not matched to a gene: 6. The CDR3 spells CASSAGTEPNEKLFF. CDR3 DNA sequence: TGCGCCAGCAGCGCCGGGACAGAACCTAATGAAAAACTGTTTTTT.

This clonotype was picked up many times. The chain carries TRBV12-3 or TRBV12-4 and TRBJ1-6; D is unresolved. This CDR3 is 12 amino acids long. Trimming removed 6 bases at V and 6 bases at J, with 6 bases between. CDR3 in DNA: TGTGCCAGCAGCTCACCTAATTCACCCCTCCACTTT. This sequence encodes CASSSPNSPLHF.

This chain joins TRBV18 and TRBJ2-1; 14 bases are shared with TRBD2. The V gene's germline CDR1 is KGHSH and CDR2 LQKENI. V lost 4 bases to trimming and J lost 8 bases; unmatched junction nucleotides: 4. The CDR3 is made up of 15 amino acids. CDR3 DNA: TGTGCCAGCTCACACGGACTAGCGGGAGGCTATGAGCAGTTCTTC. Protein sequence: CASSHGLAGGYEQFF. Variable domain in full (rest from reference TRBV18 and TRBJ2-1): NAGVMQNPRHLVRRRGQEARLRCSPMKGHSHVYWYRQLPEEGLKFMVYLQKENIIDESGMPKERFSAEFPKEGPSILRIQQVVRGDSAAYFCASSHGLAGGYEQFFGPGTRLTVL.

CDR3 region: CSALPLITRAPGEQYF. CDR3 DNA: TGCAGTGCTTTACCCCTTATTACTAGGGCCCCGGGAGAGCAGTACTTC. The chain uses TRBV20-1 and TRBJ2-7, with D possibly matching TRBD2 (5 bases). The germline gives CDR1 DFQATT, CDR2 SNEGSKA (reference sequence). CDR3 size: 16 residues. Trimming took 5 bases from V and 7 from J, leaving 27 bases between them.

This clonotype has just a few counts. CDR3 residues: CATSIWGTGSYNEQFF. In nucleotides, the CDR3 is TGTGCCACCAGTATATGGGGGACAGGGTCCTACAATGAGCAGTTCTTC. This chain links TRBV24-1 with TRBJ2-1; 9 nucleotides agree with TRBD1. The CDR3 loop spans 16 amino acids. Trimming cost V 6 bases and J 1 base; bases outside gene matches: 6. Germline CDR1 is KGHDR and CDR2 is SFDVKD.